The 5 T cell receptor beta chains below were found in one sample sequenced in a study of T cell changes during pregnancy in multiple sclerosis. Clones were sequenced by immunoSEQ multiplex PCR, and TCRdb holds only the in-frame ones, with some missing. This table holds about 70,000 clones, more than 80% found once. This specimen consisted of peripheral blood, obtained in the third trimester of pregnancy. These receptor sequences come from a female donor with multiple sclerosis, enrolled in a pregnancy study.

As DNA, the CDR3 is TGCGCCAGCAGTGCCACTAGCGGGACGTATCTAGGCACAGATACGCAGTATTTT. It translates to CASSATSGTYLGTDTQYF. The genes are TRBV10-2 and TRBJ2-3; TRBD2 matches at 10 bases. The CDR3 has 18 amino acids. V was pared by 4 bases and J by 1 base, with 11 bases of the junction left unmatched. Germline V gene lookup returns CDR1 WSHSY and CDR2 SAAADI.

V gene TRBV9 combines with J gene TRBJ2-1; 9 positions agree with TRBD2. Trimming cost V 6 bases and J 8 bases; bases outside gene matches: 12. From germline, CDR1 is SGDLS and CDR2 YYNGEE. CDR3 length equals 15 residues. The CDR3 protein is CASMAGGPSQHEQFF. In nucleotides, the CDR3 is TGTGCCAGCATGGCGGGAGGGCCATCCCAACATGAGCAGTTCTTC.

This sequence joins TRBV6-4 and TRBJ2-3; 10 nucleotides agree with TRBD2. The V gene end was trimmed by 10 bases and the J gene end by 7 bases; junction bases not matched to a gene: 17. Germline CDR1 reads MRHNA; CDR2 reads SNTAGT. This CDR3 region has 16 residues. The CDR3: CAILGAASGRIYTQYF. The CDR3, as DNA: TGTGCCATTCTCGGAGCTGCTAGCGGGAGAATTTATACGCAGTATTTT.

This sequence joins TRBV7-8 and TRBJ1-2; TRBD1 might be the D (6 bases). Germline CDR1 reads SGHVS; CDR2 reads FQNEAQ. V was shortened by 5 bases and J by 2 bases, with 12 bases between the two germline ends. This CDR3 is 14 amino acids long. CDR3 region: CASSLDTGNYGYTF. CDR3 in DNA: TGTGCCAGCAGCCTCGATACAGGGAACTATGGCTACACCTTC. The entire variable domain, with the rest obtained from reference TRBV7-8 and TRBJ1-2, is as follows: GAGVSQSPRYKVAKRGQDVALRCDPISGHVSLFWYQQALGQGPEFLTYFQNEAQLDKSGLPSDRFFAERPEGSVSTLKIQRTQQEDSAVYLCASSLDTGNYGYTFGSGTRLTVV.

In its sample, this clone was seen once. V and J are TRBV19 and TRBJ1-4; 8 positions agree with TRBD1. The germline CDR1 and CDR2 sequences are LNHDA and SQIVND (reference sequence). The CDR3 sequence is 17 residues long. V lost 2 bases and J lost 2; bases outside the gene matches: 7. In DNA form, the CDR3 reads TGTGCCAGTAGTATAAGCGACAGGGGAAATACTAATGAAAAACTGTTTTTT. This sequence encodes CASSISDRGNTNEKLFF.